These 21 T cell receptor beta chains were sequenced from one sample in a study of HIV-infected patients and healthy controls. TCRdb passed the 5' RACE reads through MiXCR, listing each CDR3 protein once. The sample shows about 63,000 distinct CDR3 sequences, less than 20% of them seen only once. Sequencing was done on a sample of CD4+ T cells from blood. The receptors here all came from a human donor in good health.

V gene TRBV6-5 combines with J gene TRBJ2-1, with TRBD2 matching 7 bases. The CDR3 length is 17 residues. Germline V gives CDR1 MNHEY, CDR2 SVGAGI. V lost 5 bases to trimming and J lost 8 bases; unmatched junction nucleotides: 18. This chain's CDR3 is CASSREGGSTQRYEQFF. Written as DNA, the CDR3 is TGTGCCAGCAGTAGGGAGGGAGGGAGCACCCAGAGGTATGAGCAGTTCTTC.

The sample holds many counts of this clonotype. This chain uses TRBV19 with TRBJ1-5; D gene unclear. The germline V gene has CDR1 LNHDA and CDR2 SQIVND (reference sequence). V was pared by 10 bases and J by 0 bases, with 13 bases between. CDR3 length equals 14 residues. This CDR3 is CATRVEYSNQPQHF. CDR3 DNA: TGTGCCACCCGGGTGGAATATAGCAATCAGCCCCAGCATTTT.

This clonotype was seen a few times. The V gene is TRBV3-1, the J gene TRBJ2-1; D not resolved. Germline V gene data show CDR1 as LGHDT and CDR2 as YNNKEL (reference sequence). This CDR3 comprises 14 residues. The ends were cut back, 1 base at V and 3 bases at J, with 7 bases in the middle. CDR3 coding DNA: TGTGCCAGCAGCCAAGGGACCTTCTACAATGAGCAGTTCTTC. This sequence encodes CASSQGTFYNEQFF.

This clonotype was picked up a small number of times. The missing conserved phenylalanine or tryptophan at the end of this CDR3 makes a read error likely. Because the CDR3's place on the DNA is in doubt, the DNA is left out and the CDR3 is given as listed by TCRdb. The J gene is TRBJ1-4, the V gene TRBV12-3 or TRBV12-4; the D call in the table, TRBD1, was not verified against the DNA. The CDR3 numbers 9 amino acids, ends counted. CDR3: CANHDRLRG.

The V and J genes are TRBV6-2 or TRBV6-3 and TRBJ1-2; 8 bases are a match to TRBD1. The CDR3 loop spans 16 amino acids. Trimming at V came to 4 bases and at J to 4 bases, leaving 11 bases not matched to a gene. CDR1 is MNHEY and CDR2 is SVGEGT in the germline V gene. The CDR3 coding sequence is TGTGCCAGCAGTTCCCCCGGGACAGGACCCAGCTATGGCTACACCTTC. This gives the protein CASSSPGTGPSYGYTF.

A few counts support this clonotype. The V gene is TRBV18, the J gene TRBJ2-7, with D perhaps matching TRBD1 (6 bases). This CDR3 region has 15 residues. Germline V gives CDR1 KGHSH, CDR2 LQKENI. Between the trimmed V and J ends, which lost 2 bases and 9 bases, there was a span of 20 bases. CDR3 bases: TGTGCCAGCTCACCAGGGGGCCCCAGGGAAGCAGCGCAGTACTTC. Translation gives CASSPGGPREAAQYF. The variable domain in full, completed from reference TRBV18 and TRBJ2-7, reads NAGVMQNPRHLVRRRGQEARLRCSPMKGHSHVYWYRQLPEEGLKFMVYLQKENIIDESGMPKERFSAEFPKEGPSILRIQQVVRGDSAAYFCASSPGGPREAAQYFGPGTRLTVT.

This clonotype was picked up a small number of times. The chain couples TRBV9 to TRBJ2-2, with 11 bases that match TRBD2. The CDR3 has 15 amino acids. V gave up 4 bases and J gave up 8 bases; unmatched junction bases: 7. Per germline, CDR1 SGDLS and CDR2 YYNGEE. The CDR3 reads CASSPSGLAEGELFF. CDR3 bases: TGTGCCAGCAGCCCGTCGGGACTAGCGGAAGGGGAGCTGTTTTTT.

V is TRBV12-3 or TRBV12-4 and J is TRBJ1-1; 8 positions match TRBD1. Unmatched junction bases numbered 3, after V lost 6 bases and J lost 0 bases. The CDR3 is 14 residues long. The CDR3 region is CASSQGALNTEAFF. CDR3 nucleotide sequence: TGTGCCAGCAGCCAGGGGGCACTGAACACTGAAGCTTTCTTT.

This chain connects TRBV7-2 to TRBJ2-4; D call uncertain. V lost 5 bases to trimming and J lost 5 bases, with 16 bases between them. The CDR3 has 15 amino acids. Germline V CDR1 and CDR2: SGHTA, FQGNSA. The CDR3 DNA is TGTGCCAGCAGCCCGACGGTCCTTTTGGAAAACATTCAGTACTTC. This encodes CASSPTVLLENIQYF.

There are many counts of this clonotype. The chain employs TRBV7-9 and TRBJ2-1; D might be TRBD2 (6 bases). Germline loops: CDR1 SEHNR, CDR2 FQNEAQ (reference sequence). The V end lost 2 bases, the J end lost 10 bases, and 12 bases lay between the germline ends. The CDR3 consists of 13 residues. DNA for the CDR3: TGTGCCAGCAGCTTAATTATTGGGAGGGAGCAGTTCTTC. This sequence encodes CASSLIIGREQFF.

This clonotype was found many times. This sequence joins TRBV6-2 or TRBV6-3 and TRBJ1-1; 11 bases line up with TRBD1. V shed 2 bases and J 2 bases; nucleotides not matched to a gene: 1. Germline assignment: CDR1 MNHEY and CDR2 SVGEGT. The CDR3 covers 15 residues. CDR3 protein: CASSYGQGANTEAFF. The CDR3 coding sequence is TGTGCCAGCAGTTACGGACAGGGGGCTAACACTGAAGCTTTCTTT.

The genes are TRBV20-1 and TRBJ1-5; tentatively, D is TRBD1 (5 bases). The CDR3 runs 15 residues. CDR1 DFQATT and CDR2 SNEGSKA come from the germline V gene (reference sequence). V was cut by 5 bases and J by 7 bases, with 21 bases left in between. The CDR3 sequence: CSAFLRGGNDQPQHF. Written as DNA, the CDR3 is TGCAGTGCTTTCCTCCGGGGGGGAAATGACCAGCCCCAGCATTTT.

This chain links TRBV10-2 with TRBJ2-1; 10 nucleotides match TRBD1. Trimming at V came to 6 bases and at J to 4 bases, leaving 9 bases not matched to a gene. Germline loops: CDR1 WSHSY, CDR2 SAAADI. There are 16 residues in the CDR3. The CDR3 region has the DNA TGCGCCAGCAGACCCGGACAGGGGGACGCTTACAATGAGCAGTTCTTC. Its translation is CASRPGQGDAYNEQFF.

V is TRBV19 and J is TRBJ1-5; no reliable D call. The CDR3 is 16 amino acids. V was cut by 6 bases and J by 3 bases, with 18 bases left in between. The germline gives CDR1 LNHDA, CDR2 SQIVND (reference sequence). The CDR3 protein is CASSNPTGRSNQPQHF. DNA for the CDR3: TGTGCCAGTAGCAACCCTACGGGAAGGTCCAATCAGCCCCAGCATTTT.

This clonotype was counted at least ten times. The chain has TRBV7-6 and TRBJ1-1, with 8 bases lining up with TRBD1. V lost 3 bases, J lost 10 bases, and 7 bases stayed unmatched. The germline CDR1 and CDR2 sequences are SGHVS and FNYEAQ. The CDR3 is made up of 13 amino acids. The CDR3: CASSFGQGARAFF. The CDR3 bases are TGTGCCAGCAGCTTTGGCCAGGGGGCACGAGCTTTCTTT.

This clonotype was recorded a few times. The chain is built from TRBV6-6 and TRBJ2-5, with D uncertain. V was pared by 6 bases and J by 0 bases, with 14 bases between. The CDR3 consists of 15 residues. Germline V gives CDR1 MNHNY, CDR2 SVGAGI (reference sequence). Written as DNA, the CDR3 is TGTGCCAGCAGCCAAAGAGGTACAGACCAAGAGACCCAGTACTTC. Its translation is CASSQRGTDQETQYF.

In its sample, this clonotype was seen many times. J is TRBJ2-3 and V is TRBV11-2; possibly TRBD1 or TRBD2 for D (6 bases each). Trimming took off 5 bases at V and 1 base at J, with 13 bases between the two ends. Germline V gene sequence: CDR1 SGHAT, CDR2 FQNNGV. This CDR3 contains 15 residues. The CDR3: CASSPPGGGTDTQYF. The CDR3 nucleotides are TGTGCCAGCAGCCCCCCCGGGGGCGGCACAGATACGCAGTATTTT.

This clonotype was found a few times. The chain joins TRBV9 to TRBJ2-1, with TRBD1 identical over 8 bases. Trimming took 3 bases from V and 7 from J; bases not matched to a gene: 12. Germline V gives CDR1 SGDLS, CDR2 YYNGEE. The CDR3 covers 16 residues. The CDR3 DNA is TGTGCCAGCAGCGATTTTCAGGGGGCGCTGGAGAATGAGCAGTTCTTC. It specifies CASSDFQGALENEQFF.

This clonotype was seen a few times. The V and J genes are TRBV29-1 and TRBJ1-5; tentative D call: TRBD1 (5 bases). CDR1 SQVTM and CDR2 ANQGSEA come from the germline V gene. The CDR3 spans 13 residues. Between the trimmed V and J ends, which lost 4 bases and 2 bases, there was a span of 9 bases. The CDR3 is CSVVGDGNQPQHF. CDR3 DNA: TGCAGCGTTGTAGGGGATGGCAATCAGCCCCAGCATTTT.

This clonotype was seen repeatedly, ten times or more. The V gene is TRBV20-1, the J gene TRBJ1-1, with TRBD1 matching over 7 bases. The CDR3 covers 16 residues. The junction had 12 bases not matched to a gene; V was cut back by 5 bases and J by 0 bases. The germline CDR1 and CDR2 sequences are DFQATT and SNEGSKA (reference sequence). The CDR3 here is CSAYPGQPFMNTEAFF. The DNA of the CDR3 is TGCAGTGCTTACCCGGGACAGCCATTTATGAACACTGAAGCTTTCTTT.

This clonotype was seen just once. The V and J genes are TRBV7-2 and TRBJ2-1, with D tentatively TRBD1 (5 bases). V was shortened by 4 bases and J by 7 bases, with 17 bases between the two germline ends. The germline V gene has CDR1 SGHTA and CDR2 FQGNSA. This CDR3 is built from 15 residues. The CDR3 nucleotides read TGTGCCAGCAGCTCCCGCTTGGGTAAGGGGAATGAGCAGTTCTTC. It translates to CASSSRLGKGNEQFF.